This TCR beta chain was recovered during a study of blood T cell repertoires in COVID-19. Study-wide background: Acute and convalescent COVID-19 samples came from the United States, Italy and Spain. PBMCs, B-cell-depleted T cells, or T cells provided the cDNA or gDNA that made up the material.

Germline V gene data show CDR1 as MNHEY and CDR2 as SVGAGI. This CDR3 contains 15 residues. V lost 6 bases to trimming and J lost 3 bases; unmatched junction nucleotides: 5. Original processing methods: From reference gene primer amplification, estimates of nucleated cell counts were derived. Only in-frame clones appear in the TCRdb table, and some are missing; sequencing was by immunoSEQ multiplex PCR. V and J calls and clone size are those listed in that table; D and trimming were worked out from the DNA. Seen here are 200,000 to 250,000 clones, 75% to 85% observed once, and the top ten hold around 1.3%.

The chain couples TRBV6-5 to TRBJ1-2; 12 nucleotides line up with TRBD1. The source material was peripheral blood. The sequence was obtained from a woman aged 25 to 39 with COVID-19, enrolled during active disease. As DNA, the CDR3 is TGTGCCAGCAGCCCCGGGACAGGGGGCCACTATGGCTACACCTTC. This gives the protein CASSPGTGGHYGYTF.